This TCR beta chain was captured by sequencing in a study of blood T cell repertoires in COVID-19. For the study at large: PBMCs, B-cell-depleted T cells, or T cells provided the cDNA or gDNA that made up the material.

This clone appeared a few times. Method: immunoSEQ multiplex PCR; TCRdb's copy keeps in-frame clones and lacks some. The table lists roughly 250,000 clones, roughly 80% of them singletons. This CDR3 has 16 amino acids. Unmatched junction bases numbered 14, after V lost 2 bases and J lost 7 bases. CDR1 and CDR2 (germline): SGHRS, YFSETQ. The sequencing input was peripheral blood. V usage is TRBV5-1 and J usage is TRBJ1-2; 7 bases are a match to TRBD1. The sequence was collected from a woman of 80 years or more with acute or convalescent COVID-19. CDR3 amino acids: CASSFGTADRVGGYTF. The DNA of the CDR3 is TGCGCCAGCAGCTTTGGGACAGCCGATAGGGTGGGTGGCTACACCTTC.